This T cell receptor (beta chain) was recovered during a study of siplizumab effects on memory and regulatory T cells. Study results and limitations: Of the alloreactive clones, only a minor fraction mapped to unstimulated subsets. Proliferating CD4+ or CD8+ clones, roughly 75-97% of them, lacked an assignable naive or memory phenotype.

Trimming pared 4 bases from V and 1 base from J, leaving 17 bases between. The germline gives CDR1 SQVTM, CDR2 ANQGSEA. The CDR3 sequence is 15 residues long. Of note for this clone: Its antigen is undetermined.

TCRdb's table, derived via immunoSEQ multiplex PCR, lists solely in-frame clones and lacks some. Of some 56,000 clones in the sample, around 97% were seen once. J is TRBJ2-7 and V is TRBV29-1; D possibly corresponds to TRBD1 (5 bases). The receptor's source is a human donor in good health. The sequenced material came from naive CD8+ T cells sorted from blood. DNA for the CDR3: TGCAGCGTTGTTAGGGCCCCCCAGGGTTCCTACGAGCAGTACTTC. It encodes CSVVRAPQGSYEQYF.